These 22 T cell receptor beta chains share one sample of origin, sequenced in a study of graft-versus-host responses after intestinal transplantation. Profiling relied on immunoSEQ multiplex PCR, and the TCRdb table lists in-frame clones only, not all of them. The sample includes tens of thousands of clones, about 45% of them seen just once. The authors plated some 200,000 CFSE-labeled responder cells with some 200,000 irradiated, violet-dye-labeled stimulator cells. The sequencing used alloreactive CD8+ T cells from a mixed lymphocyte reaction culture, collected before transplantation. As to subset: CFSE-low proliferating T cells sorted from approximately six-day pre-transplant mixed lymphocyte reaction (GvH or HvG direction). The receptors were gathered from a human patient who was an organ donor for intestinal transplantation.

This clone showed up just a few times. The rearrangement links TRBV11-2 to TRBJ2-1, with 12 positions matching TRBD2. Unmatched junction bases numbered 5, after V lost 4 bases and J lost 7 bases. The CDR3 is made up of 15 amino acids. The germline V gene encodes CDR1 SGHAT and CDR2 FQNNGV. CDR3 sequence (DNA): TGTGCCAGCAGCTACCTAGCGGGAGGGGGAAATGAGCAGTTCTTC. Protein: CASSYLAGGGNEQFF.

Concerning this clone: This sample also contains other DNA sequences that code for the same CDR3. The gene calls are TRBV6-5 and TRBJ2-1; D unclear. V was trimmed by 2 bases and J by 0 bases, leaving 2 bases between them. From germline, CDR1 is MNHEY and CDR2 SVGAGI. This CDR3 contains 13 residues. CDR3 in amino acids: CASSYSSYNEQFF. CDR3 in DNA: TGTGCCAGCAGTTACAGCTCCTACAATGAGCAGTTCTTC.

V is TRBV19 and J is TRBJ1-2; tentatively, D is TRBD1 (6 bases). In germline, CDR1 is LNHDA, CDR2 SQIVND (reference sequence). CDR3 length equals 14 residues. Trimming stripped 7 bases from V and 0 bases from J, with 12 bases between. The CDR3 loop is CASTRGLTNYGYTF. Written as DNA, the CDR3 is TGTGCCAGTACCCGGGGGCTTACTAACTATGGCTACACCTTC. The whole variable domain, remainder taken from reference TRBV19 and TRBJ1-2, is DGGITQSPKYLFRKEGQNVTLSCEQNLNHDAMYWYRQDPGQGLRLIYYSQIVNDFQKGDIAEGYSVSREKKESFPLTVTSAQKNPTAFYLCASTRGLTNYGYTFGSGTRLTVV.

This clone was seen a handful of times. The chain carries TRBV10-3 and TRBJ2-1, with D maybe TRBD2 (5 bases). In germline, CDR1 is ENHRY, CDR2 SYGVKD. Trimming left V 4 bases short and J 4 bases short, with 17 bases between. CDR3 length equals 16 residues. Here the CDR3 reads CAISGAGLAVYNEQFF. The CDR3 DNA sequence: TGTGCCATCAGTGGGGCCGGGCTAGCCGTTTACAATGAGCAGTTCTTC.

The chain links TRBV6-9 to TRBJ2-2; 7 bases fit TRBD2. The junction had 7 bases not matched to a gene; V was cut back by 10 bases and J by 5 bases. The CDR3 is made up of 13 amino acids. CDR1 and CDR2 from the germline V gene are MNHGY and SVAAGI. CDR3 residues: CAIEREGTGELFF. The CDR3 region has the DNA TGTGCCATCGAGCGGGAAGGGACCGGGGAGCTGTTTTTT.

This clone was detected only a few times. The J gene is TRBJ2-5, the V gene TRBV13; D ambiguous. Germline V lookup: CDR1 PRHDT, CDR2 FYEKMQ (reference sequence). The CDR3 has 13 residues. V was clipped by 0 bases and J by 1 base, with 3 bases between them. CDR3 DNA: TGTGCCAGCAGCTTAGGGCTCCAAGAGACCCAGTACTTC. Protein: CASSLGLQETQYF.

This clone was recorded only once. The CDR3 protein is CASSFPDGFYGYTF. The CDR3 region has the DNA TGTGCCAGCAGCTTTCCGGACGGGTTCTATGGCTACACCTTC. The chain employs TRBV5-6 and TRBJ1-2, with no clear D. CDR1 is SGHDT and CDR2 is YYEEEE in the germline V gene. The CDR3 is made up of 14 amino acids. The V and J ends lost 2 bases and 4 bases respectively, with 12 bases between them. Drawing the rest from reference TRBV5-6 and TRBJ1-2, the complete variable domain is DAGVTQSPTHLIKTRGQQVTLRCSPKSGHDTVSWYQQALGQGPQFIFQYYEEEERQRGNFPDRFSGHQFPNYSSELNVNALLLGDSALYLCASSFPDGFYGYTFGSGTRLTVV.

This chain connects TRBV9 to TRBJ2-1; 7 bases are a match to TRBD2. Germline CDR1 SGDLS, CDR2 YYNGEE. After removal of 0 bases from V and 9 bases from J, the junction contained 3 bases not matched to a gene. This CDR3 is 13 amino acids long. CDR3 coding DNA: TGTGCCAGCAGCGTAGGCGGGAGTGGTGAGCAGTTCTTC. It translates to CASSVGGSGEQFF.

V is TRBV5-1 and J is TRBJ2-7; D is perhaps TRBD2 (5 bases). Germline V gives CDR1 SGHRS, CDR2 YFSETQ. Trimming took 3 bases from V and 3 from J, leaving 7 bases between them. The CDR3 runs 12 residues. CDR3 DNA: TGCGCCAGCAGCTCAGAGGGCTACGAGCAGTACTTC. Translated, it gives CASSSEGYEQYF.

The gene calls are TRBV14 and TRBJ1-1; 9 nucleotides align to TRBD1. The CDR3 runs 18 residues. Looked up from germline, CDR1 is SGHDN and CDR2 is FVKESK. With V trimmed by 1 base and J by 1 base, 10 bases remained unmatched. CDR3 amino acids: CASSQALSPQGANTEAFF. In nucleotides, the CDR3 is TGTGCCAGCAGCCAAGCCCTCTCACCACAGGGGGCGAACACTGAAGCTTTCTTT.

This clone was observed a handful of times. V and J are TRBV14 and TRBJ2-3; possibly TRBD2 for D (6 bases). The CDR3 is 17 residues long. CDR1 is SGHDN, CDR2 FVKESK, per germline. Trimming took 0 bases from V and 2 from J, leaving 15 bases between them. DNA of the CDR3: TGTGCCAGCAGCCAAGAAAAGGGGATAGCGGACACAGATACGCAGTATTTT. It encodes CASSQEKGIADTDTQYF.

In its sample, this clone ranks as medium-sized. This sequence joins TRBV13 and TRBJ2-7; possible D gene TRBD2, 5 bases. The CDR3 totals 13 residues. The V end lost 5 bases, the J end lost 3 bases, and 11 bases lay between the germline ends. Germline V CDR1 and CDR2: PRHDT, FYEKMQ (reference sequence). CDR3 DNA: TGTGCCAGCAGCGAGGGAGAGGGCTACGAGCAGTACTTC. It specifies CASSEGEGYEQYF.

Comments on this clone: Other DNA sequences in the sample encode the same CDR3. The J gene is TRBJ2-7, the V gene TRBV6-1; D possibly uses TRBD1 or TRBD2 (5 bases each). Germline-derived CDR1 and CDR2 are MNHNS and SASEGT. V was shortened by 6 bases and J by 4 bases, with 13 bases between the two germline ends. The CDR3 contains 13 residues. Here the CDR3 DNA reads TGTGCCAGCAGCCCCGGGACGGGGTACGAGCAGTACTTC. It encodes CASSPGTGYEQYF.

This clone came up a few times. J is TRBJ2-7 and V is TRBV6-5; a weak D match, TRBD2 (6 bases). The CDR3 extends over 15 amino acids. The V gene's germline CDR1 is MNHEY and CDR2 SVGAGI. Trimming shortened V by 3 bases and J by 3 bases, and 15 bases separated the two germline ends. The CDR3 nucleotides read TGTGCCAGCAGTTATGGTTGGCAGGGAGGCTACGAGCAGTACTTC. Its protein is CASSYGWQGGYEQYF.

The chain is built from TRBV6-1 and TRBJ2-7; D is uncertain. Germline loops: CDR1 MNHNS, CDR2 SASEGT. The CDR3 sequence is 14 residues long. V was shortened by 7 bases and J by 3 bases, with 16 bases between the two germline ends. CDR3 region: CASTTLVGFYEQYF. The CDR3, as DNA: TGTGCCAGCACCACCCTTGTTGGATTCTACGAGCAGTACTTC.

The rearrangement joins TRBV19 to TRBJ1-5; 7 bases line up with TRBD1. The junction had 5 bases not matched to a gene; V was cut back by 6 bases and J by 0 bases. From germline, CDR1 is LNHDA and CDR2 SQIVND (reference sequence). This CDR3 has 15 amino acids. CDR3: CASSLTGYSNQPQHF. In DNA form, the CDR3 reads TGTGCCAGTAGCCTGACAGGGTATAGCAATCAGCCCCAGCATTTT.

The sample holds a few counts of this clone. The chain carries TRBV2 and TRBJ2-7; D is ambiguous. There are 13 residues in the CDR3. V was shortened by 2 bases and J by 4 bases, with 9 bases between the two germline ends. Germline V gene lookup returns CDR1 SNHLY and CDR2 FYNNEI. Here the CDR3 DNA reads TGTGCCAGCAGTGAATTATCGCGGTACGAGCAGTACTTC. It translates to CASSELSRYEQYF.

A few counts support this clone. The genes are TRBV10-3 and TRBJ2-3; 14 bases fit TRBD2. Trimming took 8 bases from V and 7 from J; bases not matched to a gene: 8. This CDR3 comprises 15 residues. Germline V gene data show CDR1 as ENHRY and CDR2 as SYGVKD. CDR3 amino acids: CAIAGTSGSINTQYF. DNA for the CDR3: TGTGCCATCGCGGGGACTAGCGGGAGTATTAATACGCAGTATTTT.

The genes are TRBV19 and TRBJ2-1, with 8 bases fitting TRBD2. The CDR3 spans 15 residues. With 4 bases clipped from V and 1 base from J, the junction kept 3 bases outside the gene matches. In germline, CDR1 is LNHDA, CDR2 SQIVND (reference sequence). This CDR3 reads CASSTTSGSYNEQFF. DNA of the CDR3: TGTGCCAGTAGTACTACTAGCGGTTCCTACAATGAGCAGTTCTTC.

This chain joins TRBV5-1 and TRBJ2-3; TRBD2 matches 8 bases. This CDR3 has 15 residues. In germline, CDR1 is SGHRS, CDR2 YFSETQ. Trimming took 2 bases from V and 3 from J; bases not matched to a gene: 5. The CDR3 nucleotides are TGCGCCAGCAGCTTATTTGGACTAGCTACAGATACGCAGTATTTT. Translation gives CASSLFGLATDTQYF.

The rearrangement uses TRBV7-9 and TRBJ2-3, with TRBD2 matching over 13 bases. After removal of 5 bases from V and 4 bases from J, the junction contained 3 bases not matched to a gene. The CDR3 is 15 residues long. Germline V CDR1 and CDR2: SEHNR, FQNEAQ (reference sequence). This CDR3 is CASSGLAGDADTQYF. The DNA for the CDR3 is TGTGCCAGCAGCGGACTAGCGGGAGACGCAGATACGCAGTATTTT. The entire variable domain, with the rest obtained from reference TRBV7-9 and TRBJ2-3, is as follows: DTGVSQNPRHKITKRGQNVTFRCDPISEHNRLYWYRQTLGQGPEFLTYFQNEAQLEKSRLLSDRFSAERPKGSFSTLEIQRTEQGDSAMYLCASSGLAGDADTQYFGPGTRLTVL.

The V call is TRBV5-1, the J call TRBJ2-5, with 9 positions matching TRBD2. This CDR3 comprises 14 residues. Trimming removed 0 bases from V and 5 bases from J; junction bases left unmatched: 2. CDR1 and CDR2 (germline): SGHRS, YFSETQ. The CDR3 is CASSLVAGVETQYF. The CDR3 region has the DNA TGCGCCAGCAGCTTGGTAGCGGGAGTGGAGACCCAGTACTTC.